The 8 T cell receptor beta chains below all came from one sample that was sequenced in a study of identical twins. TCRdb processed the 5' RACE reads anew with MiXCR; each CDR3 protein has one entry. The data contain a few hundred thousand distinct CDR3 sequences, under 9% of them singletons. Another study also made use of these data, one on yellow fever vaccine responses in identical twins.

The sequencing input was memory (CD45RO+) T cells sorted from blood. The receptors were gathered from a woman aged 18-29 years in good health.

The V and J genes are TRBV4-1 and TRBJ2-2, with 9 positions matching TRBD2. With V trimmed by 0 bases and J by 6 bases, 14 bases remained unmatched. Germline CDR1 is MGHRA and CDR2 is YSYEKL. The CDR3 spans 19 residues. The CDR3 region is CASSQDYPRASGVAGELFF. In DNA, the CDR3 is TGCGCCAGCAGCCAAGATTATCCTAGGGCTAGCGGGGTCGCCGGGGAGCTGTTTTTT.

This rearrangement joins TRBV2 to TRBJ1-5; no clear D gene. The CDR3 totals 14 residues. The V gene's germline CDR1 is SNHLY and CDR2 FYNNEI. V gave up 7 bases and J gave up 7 bases, with 17 bases separating them. The CDR3 loop reads CASTDGREMQPQHF. The CDR3 DNA follows: TGTGCCAGCACCGACGGGAGAGAAATGCAGCCCCAGCATTTT.

The V call is TRBV7-9, the J call TRBJ1-6, with TRBD1 as a possible D gene (6 bases). The CDR3 is made up of 16 amino acids. The V gene's germline CDR1 is SEHNR and CDR2 FQNEAQ (reference sequence). Trimming shortened V by 5 bases and J by 7 bases, and 18 bases separated the two germline ends. The CDR3 loop reads CASSTAQGRFNSPLHF. The DNA of the CDR3 is TGTGCCAGCAGCACAGCCCAGGGGCGCTTCAATTCACCCCTCCACTTT.

This clonotype was recorded many times. The CDR3 bases are TGCGCCAGCAGCCGCGAGGGGACTGGGGCCAACGTCCTGACTTTC. It encodes CASSREGTGANVLTF. This chain connects TRBV5-1 to TRBJ2-6; D may match TRBD1 or TRBD2 (5 bases each). Per germline, CDR1 SGHRS and CDR2 YFSETQ. Trimming pared 4 bases from V and 2 bases from J, leaving 10 bases between. The CDR3 consists of 15 residues. Combining the CDR3 with reference TRBV5-1 and TRBJ2-6 gives the whole variable domain KAGVTQTPRYLIKTRGQQVTLSCSPISGHRSVSWYQQTPGQGLQFLFEYFSETQRNKGNFPGRFSGRQFSNSRSEMNVSTLELGDSALYLCASSREGTGANVLTFGAGSRLTVL.

The chain carries TRBV18 and TRBJ2-5; D uncertain. Germline lookup yields CDR1 KGHSH and CDR2 LQKENI. This CDR3 region has 12 residues. The ends were cut back, 2 bases at V and 9 bases at J, with 10 bases in the middle. The CDR3 here is CASSPLLEAQYF. The CDR3 nucleotides are TGTGCCAGCTCACCATTACTCGAGGCCCAGTACTTC. The whole variable domain, remainder taken from reference TRBV18 and TRBJ2-5, is NAGVMQNPRHLVRRRGQEARLRCSPMKGHSHVYWYRQLPEEGLKFMVYLQKENIIDESGMPKERFSAEFPKEGPSILRIQQVVRGDSAAYFCASSPLLEAQYFGPGTRLLVL.

The rearrangement uses TRBV7-9 and TRBJ1-2; 9 nucleotides line up with TRBD1. Germline V lookup: CDR1 SEHNR, CDR2 FQNEAQ (reference sequence). Losses at the gene ends were 2 bases for V and 2 bases for J; bases not matched to a gene: 3. The CDR3 extends over 15 amino acids. The chain's CDR3 is CASSLNGQGNYGYTF. DNA of the CDR3: TGTGCCAGCAGCTTAAACGGACAGGGGAACTATGGCTACACCTTC. Full variable domain (outside the CDR3, taken from reference TRBV7-9 and TRBJ1-2): DTGVSQNPRHKITKRGQNVTFRCDPISEHNRLYWYRQTLGQGPEFLTYFQNEAQLEKSRLLSDRFSAERPKGSFSTLEIQRTEQGDSAMYLCASSLNGQGNYGYTFGSGTRLTVV.

This rearrangement joins TRBV13 to TRBJ1-5; D not certain. Germline CDR1 reads PRHDT; CDR2 reads FYEKMQ (reference sequence). There are 13 residues in the CDR3. Between the trimmed V and J ends, which lost 3 bases and 4 bases, there was a span of 7 bases. CDR3 region: CASSFTGNQPQHF. CDR3 coding DNA: TGTGCCAGCAGCTTCACGGGGAATCAGCCCCAGCATTTT.

This chain connects TRBV10-3 to TRBJ1-5; the D is unclear. The CDR3 consists of 15 residues. Per the germline V gene, CDR1 is ENHRY and CDR2 is SYGVKD. V gave up 2 bases and J gave up 0 bases, with 8 bases separating them. The CDR3 nucleotides are TGTGCCATCAGTGAGGCTGTGGGTAGCAATCAGCCCCAGCATTTT. It translates to CAISEAVGSNQPQHF.